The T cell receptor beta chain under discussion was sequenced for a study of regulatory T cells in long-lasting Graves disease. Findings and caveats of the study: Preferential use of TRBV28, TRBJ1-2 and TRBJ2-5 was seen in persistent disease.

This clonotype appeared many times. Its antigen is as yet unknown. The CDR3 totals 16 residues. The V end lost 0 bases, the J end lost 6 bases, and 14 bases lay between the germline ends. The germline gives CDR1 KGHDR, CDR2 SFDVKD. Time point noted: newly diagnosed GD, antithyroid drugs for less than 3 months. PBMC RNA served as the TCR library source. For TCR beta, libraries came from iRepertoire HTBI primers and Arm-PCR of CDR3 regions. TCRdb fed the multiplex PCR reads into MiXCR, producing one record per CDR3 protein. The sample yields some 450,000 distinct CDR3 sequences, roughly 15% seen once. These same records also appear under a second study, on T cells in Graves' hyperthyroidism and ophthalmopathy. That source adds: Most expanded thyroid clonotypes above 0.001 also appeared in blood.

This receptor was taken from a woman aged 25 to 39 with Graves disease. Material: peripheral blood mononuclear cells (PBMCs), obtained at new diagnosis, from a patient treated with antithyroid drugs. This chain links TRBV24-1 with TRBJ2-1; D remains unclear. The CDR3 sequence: CATSDLAARNPNEQFF. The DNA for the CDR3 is TGTGCCACCAGTGATTTGGCGGCCAGGAACCCCAATGAGCAGTTCTTC.